The clone carrying this T cell receptor beta chain was picked up one time. The table came from immunoSEQ multiplex PCR; TCRdb's copy has only in-frame clones and leaves some out. The table includes some 140,000 clones, 92% detected once. The data derive from a study of control samples from healthy donors and cancer patients. Germline values: CDR1 SQVTM, CDR2 ANQGSEA. V lost 4 bases and J lost 1, with 7 bases in between. The CDR3 has 13 amino acids. The sequence was collected from a man aged 30-40 years in good health. The rearrangement links TRBV29-1 to TRBJ2-2; D not resolved. What was sequenced was blood. CDR3: CSVVPVNTGELFF. The CDR3 nucleotides are TGCAGCGTTGTGCCAGTGAACACCGGGGAGCTGTTTTTT.